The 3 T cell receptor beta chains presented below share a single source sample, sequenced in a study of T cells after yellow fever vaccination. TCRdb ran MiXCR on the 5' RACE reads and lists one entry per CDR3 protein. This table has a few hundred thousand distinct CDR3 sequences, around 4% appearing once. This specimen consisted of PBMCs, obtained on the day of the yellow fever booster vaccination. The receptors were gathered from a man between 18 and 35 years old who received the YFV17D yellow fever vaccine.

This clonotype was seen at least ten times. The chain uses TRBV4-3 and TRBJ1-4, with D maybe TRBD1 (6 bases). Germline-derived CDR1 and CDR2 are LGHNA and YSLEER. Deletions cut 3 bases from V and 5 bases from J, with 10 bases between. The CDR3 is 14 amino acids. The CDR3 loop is CASSQYGTNEKLFF. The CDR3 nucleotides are TGCGCCAGCAGCCAGTACGGGACAAATGAAAAACTGTTTTTT.

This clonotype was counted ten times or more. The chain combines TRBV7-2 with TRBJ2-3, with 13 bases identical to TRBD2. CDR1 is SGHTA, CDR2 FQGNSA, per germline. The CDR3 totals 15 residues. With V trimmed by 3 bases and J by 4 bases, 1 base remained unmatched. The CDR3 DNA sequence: TGTGCCAGCAGCTTCACTAGCGGGGGGGCAGATACGCAGTATTTT. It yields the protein CASSFTSGGADTQYF.

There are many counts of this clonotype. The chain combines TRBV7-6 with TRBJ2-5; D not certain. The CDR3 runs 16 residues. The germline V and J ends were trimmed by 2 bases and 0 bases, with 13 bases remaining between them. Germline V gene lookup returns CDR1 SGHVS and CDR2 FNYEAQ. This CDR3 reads CASSLNAGRYQETQYF. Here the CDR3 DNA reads TGTGCCAGCAGCTTAAACGCAGGAAGGTACCAAGAGACCCAGTACTTC.